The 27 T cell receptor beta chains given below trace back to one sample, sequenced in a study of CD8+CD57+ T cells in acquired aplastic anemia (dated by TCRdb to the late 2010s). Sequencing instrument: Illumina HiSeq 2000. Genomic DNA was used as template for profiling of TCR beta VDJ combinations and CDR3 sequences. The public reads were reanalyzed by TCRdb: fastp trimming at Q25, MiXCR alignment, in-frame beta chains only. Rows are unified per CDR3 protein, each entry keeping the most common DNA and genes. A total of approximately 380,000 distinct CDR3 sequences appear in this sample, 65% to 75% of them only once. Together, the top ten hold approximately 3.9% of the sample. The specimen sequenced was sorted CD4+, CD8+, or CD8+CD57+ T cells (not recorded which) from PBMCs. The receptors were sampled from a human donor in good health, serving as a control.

The CDR3 sequence is CSARGTANFLNQPQHF. CDR3 DNA: TGCAGTGCTAGAGGGACAGCTAACTTTCTCAATCAGCCCCAGCATTTT. The chain is built from TRBV20-1 and TRBJ1-5, with D maybe TRBD1 (6 bases). The CDR3 covers 16 residues. Germline V gives CDR1 DFQATT, CDR2 SNEGSKA (reference sequence). The V gene lost 1 base and the J gene lost 3 bases, with 16 bases spanning the gap.

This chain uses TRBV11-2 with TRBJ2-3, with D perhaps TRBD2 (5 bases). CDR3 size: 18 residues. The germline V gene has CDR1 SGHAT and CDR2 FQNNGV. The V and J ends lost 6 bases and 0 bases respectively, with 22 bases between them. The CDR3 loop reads CASSPRECLATSTDTQYF. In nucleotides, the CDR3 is TGTGCCAGCAGTCCAAGGGAGTGCCTAGCCACGAGCACAGATACGCAGTATTTT. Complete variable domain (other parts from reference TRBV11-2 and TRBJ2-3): EAGVAQSPRYKIIEKRQSVAFWCNPISGHATLYWYQQILGQGPKLLIQFQNNGVVDDSQLPKDRFSAERLKGVDSTLKIQPAKLEDSAVYLCASSPRECLATSTDTQYFGPGTRLTVL.

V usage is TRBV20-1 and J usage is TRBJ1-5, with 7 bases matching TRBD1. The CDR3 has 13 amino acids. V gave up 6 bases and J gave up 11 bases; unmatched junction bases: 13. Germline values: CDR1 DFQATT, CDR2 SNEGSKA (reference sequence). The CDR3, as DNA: TGCAGTGCCATGACAGGGATCTATGGCTCCCAGCATTTT. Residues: CSAMTGIYGSQHF.

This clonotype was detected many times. In nucleotides, the CDR3 is TGTGCCAGCAGGCCAGACAGAGTTAGCAATCAGCCCCAGCATTTT. Translated: CASRPDRVSNQPQHF. The rearrangement joins TRBV7-2 to TRBJ1-5; D may be TRBD1 (5 bases). The CDR3 consists of 15 residues. From germline, CDR1 is SGHTA and CDR2 FQGNSA. V dropped 6 bases and J dropped 0 bases, with 12 bases sitting between them. Full variable domain (outside the CDR3, taken from reference TRBV7-2 and TRBJ1-5): GAGVSQSPSNKVTEKGKDVELRCDPISGHTALYWYRQSLGQGLEFLIYFQGNSAPDKSGLPSDRFSAERTGGSVSTLTIQRTQQEDSAVYLCASRPDRVSNQPQHFGDGTRLSIL.

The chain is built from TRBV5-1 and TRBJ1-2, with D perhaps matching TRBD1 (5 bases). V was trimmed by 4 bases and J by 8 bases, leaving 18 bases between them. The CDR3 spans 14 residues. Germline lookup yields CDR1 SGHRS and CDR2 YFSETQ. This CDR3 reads CASSTEKEDNGYTF. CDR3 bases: TGCGCCAGCAGCACAGAAAAGGAGGACAACGGCTACACCTTC.

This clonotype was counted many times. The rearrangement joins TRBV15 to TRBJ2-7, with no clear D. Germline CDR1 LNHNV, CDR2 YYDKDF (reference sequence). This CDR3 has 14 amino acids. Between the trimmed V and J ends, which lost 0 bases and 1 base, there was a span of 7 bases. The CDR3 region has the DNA TGTGCCACCAGCAGAGAAAGCCCTTCCTACGAGCAGTACTTC. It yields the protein CATSRESPSYEQYF.

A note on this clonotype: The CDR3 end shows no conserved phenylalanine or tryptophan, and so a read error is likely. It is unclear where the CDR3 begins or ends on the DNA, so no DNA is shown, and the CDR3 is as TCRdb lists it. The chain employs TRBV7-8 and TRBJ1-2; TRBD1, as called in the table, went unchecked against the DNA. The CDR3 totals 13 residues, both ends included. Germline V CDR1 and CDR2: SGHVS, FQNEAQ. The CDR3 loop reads CASSPRGTQYFGS.

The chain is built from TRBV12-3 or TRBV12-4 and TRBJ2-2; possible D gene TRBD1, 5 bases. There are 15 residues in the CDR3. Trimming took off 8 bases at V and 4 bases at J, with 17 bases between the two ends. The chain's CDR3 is CASYQQGGITGELFF. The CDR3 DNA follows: TGTGCCAGCTATCAGCAGGGTGGTATCACCGGGGAGCTGTTTTTT.

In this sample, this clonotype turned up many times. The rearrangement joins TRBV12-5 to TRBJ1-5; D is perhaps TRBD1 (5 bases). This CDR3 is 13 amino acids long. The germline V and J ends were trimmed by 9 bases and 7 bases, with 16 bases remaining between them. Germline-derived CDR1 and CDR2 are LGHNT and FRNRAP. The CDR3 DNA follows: TGTGCTAGCCTGACAGAACTAGGACAGCCCCAGCATTTT. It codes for CASLTELGQPQHF.

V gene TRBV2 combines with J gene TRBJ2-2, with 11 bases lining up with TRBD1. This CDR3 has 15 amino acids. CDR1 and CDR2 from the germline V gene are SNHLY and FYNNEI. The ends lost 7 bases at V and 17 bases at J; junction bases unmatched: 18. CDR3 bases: TGTGCCAGCACTAGGACAGGGGGCTACGAGCAGTACTTCTTTTTT. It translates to CASTRTGGYEQYFFF.

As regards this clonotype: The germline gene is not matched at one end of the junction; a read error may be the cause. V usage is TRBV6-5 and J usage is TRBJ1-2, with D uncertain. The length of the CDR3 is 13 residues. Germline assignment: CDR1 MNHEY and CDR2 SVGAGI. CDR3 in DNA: TGTGCCATCAGTGAAGCATGGAGAGATGGCTACACCTTC. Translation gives CAISEAWRDGYTF.

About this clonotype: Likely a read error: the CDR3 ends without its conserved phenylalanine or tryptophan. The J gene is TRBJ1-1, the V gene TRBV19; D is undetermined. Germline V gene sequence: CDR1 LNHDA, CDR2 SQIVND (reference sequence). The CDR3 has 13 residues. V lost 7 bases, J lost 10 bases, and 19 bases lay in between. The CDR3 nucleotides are TGTGCCAGTACCCCTGGCAGGAAGAGTGCAGCTTTCACT. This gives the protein CASTPGRKSAAFT.

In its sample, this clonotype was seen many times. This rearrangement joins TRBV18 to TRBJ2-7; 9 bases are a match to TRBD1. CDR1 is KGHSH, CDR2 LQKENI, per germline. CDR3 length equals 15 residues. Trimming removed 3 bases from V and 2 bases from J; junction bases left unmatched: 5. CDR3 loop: CASSPTGGTTYEQYF. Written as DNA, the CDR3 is TGTGCCAGCTCACCGACAGGGGGGACTACCTACGAGCAGTACTTC.

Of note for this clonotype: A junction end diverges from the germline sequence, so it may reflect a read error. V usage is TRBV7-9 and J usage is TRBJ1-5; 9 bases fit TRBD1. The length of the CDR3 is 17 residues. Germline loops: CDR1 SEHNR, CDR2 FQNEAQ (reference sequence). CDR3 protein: CASSRSSGTGSNQPQHF. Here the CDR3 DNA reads TGCGCCAGCAGCCGTAGTTCCGGGACAGGGTCGAATCAGCCCCAGCATTTT.

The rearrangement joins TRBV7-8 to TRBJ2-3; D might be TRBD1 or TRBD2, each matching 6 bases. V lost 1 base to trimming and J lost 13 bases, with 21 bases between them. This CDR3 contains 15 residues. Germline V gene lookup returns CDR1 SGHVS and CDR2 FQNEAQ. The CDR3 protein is CASSLEGGAFVTEYF. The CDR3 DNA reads TGTGCCAGCAGCTTAGAGGGGGGTGCCTTTGTCACCGAGTATTTT.

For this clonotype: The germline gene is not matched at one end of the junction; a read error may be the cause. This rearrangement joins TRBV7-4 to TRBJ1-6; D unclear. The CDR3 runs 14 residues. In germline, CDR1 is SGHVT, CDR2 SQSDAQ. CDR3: CASSVSANNSPLRF. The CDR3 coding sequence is TGTGCCAGCAGCGTAAGCGCCAATAATTCACCCCTCCGCTTT.

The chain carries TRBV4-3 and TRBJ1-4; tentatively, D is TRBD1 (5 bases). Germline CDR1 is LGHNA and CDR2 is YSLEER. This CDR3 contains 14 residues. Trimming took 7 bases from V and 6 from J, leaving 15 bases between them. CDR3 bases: TGCGCCAGCACCTTCGGGCAGGGTTATGAAAAACTGTTTTTT. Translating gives CASTFGQGYEKLFF.

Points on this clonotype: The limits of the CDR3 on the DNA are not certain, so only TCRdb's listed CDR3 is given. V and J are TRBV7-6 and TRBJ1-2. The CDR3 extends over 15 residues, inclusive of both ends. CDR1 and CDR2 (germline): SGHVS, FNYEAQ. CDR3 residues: CASSFAAGTNQPQTF.

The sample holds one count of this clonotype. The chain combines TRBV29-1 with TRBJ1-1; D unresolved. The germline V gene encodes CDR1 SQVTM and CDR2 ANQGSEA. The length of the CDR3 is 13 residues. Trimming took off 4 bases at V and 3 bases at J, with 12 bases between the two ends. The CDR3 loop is CSVGLGSYTEAFF. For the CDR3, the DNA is TGCAGCGTTGGACTAGGGTCGTACACTGAAGCTTTCTTT.

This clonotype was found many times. As DNA, the CDR3 is TGTGCCAGCAGGAGGACAGGACCCAACTATGGCTACACCTTC. Protein: CASRRTGPNYGYTF. The chain combines TRBV2 with TRBJ1-2; 7 bases match TRBD1. The CDR3 spans 14 residues. V was pared by 6 bases and J by 2 bases, with 6 bases of the junction left unmatched. CDR1 SNHLY and CDR2 FYNNEI come from the germline V gene.

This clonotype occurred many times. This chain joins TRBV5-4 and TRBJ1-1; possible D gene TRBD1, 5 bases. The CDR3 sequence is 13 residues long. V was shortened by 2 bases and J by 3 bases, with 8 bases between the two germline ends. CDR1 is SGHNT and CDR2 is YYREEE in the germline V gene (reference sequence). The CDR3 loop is CASSFLGDTEAFF. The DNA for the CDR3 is TGTGCCAGCAGCTTCTTGGGGGACACTGAAGCTTTCTTT.

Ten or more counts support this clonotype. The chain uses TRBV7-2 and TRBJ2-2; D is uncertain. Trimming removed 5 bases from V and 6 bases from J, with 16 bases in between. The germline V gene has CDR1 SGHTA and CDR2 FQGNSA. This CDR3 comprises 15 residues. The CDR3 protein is CASSPPTRFSGELFF. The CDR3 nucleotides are TGTGCCAGCAGCCCGCCGACCCGATTTTCCGGGGAGCTGTTTTTT.

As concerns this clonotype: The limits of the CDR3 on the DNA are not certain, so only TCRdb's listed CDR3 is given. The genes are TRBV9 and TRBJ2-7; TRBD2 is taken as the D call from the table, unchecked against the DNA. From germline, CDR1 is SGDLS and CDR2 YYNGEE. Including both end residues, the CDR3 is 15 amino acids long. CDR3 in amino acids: CASSASNSPLHFEYF.

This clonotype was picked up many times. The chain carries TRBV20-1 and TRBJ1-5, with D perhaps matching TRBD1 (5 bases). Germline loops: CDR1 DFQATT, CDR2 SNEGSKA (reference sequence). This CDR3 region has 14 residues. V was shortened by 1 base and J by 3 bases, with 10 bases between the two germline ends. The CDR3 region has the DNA TGCAGTGCTAGAGGCAGGGTCCCCAATCAGCCCCAGCATTTT. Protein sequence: CSARGRVPNQPQHF.

The CDR3 loop is CASSLKGGSHEQYF. The CDR3 DNA sequence: TGTGCCAGCAGCTTAAAGGGGGGATCACACGAGCAGTACTTC. This chain joins TRBV7-3 and TRBJ2-7, with D possibly being TRBD1 or TRBD2 (6 bases each). The germline CDR1 and CDR2 sequences are SGHTA and FQGTGA. V lost 1 base and J lost 5, with 12 bases in between. This CDR3 has 14 amino acids. Variable domain in full (rest from reference TRBV7-3 and TRBJ2-7): GAGVSQTPSNKVTEKGKYVELRCDPISGHTALYWYRQSLGQGPEFLIYFQGTGAADDSGLPNDRFFAVRPEGSVSTLKIQRTERGDSAVYLCASSLKGGSHEQYFGPGTRLTVT.

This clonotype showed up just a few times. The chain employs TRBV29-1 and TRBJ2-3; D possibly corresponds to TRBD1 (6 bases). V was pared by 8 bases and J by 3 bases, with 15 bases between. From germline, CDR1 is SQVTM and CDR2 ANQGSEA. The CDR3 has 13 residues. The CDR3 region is CSRYDRQTDTQYF. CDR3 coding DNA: TGCAGCCGTTACGACAGGCAGACAGATACGCAGTATTTT.

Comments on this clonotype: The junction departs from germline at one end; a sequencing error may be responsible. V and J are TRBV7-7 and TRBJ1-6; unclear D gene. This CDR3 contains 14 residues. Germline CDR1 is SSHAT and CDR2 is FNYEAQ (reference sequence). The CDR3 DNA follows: TGTGCTAGCAGCTTAAAGGCTAGCGACTCACCCCTCCACTTT. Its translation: CASSLKASDSPLHF.